This is a list of T cell receptor beta chains from one sample in a study of identical twins. TCRdb called the 5' RACE reads again in MiXCR, with one record for every CDR3 protein. Found here are roughly 1,500,000 distinct CDR3 sequences, roughly 35% of them singletons; the top ten hold approximately 0.25%. The specimen sequenced was cord blood. These receptors all come from a newborn girl in good health. CDR3s include the opening cysteine and the closing phenylalanine or tryptophan. D genes are given only for firm matches. The size field is filled for only some rows; it gives once, few, many or a size class.

clone_size	d_call	v_call	j_call	cdr3_aa	cdr3_nt
.	.	TRBV5-6	TRBJ2-7	CASSFSSGPYEQYF	TGTGCCAGCAGCTTCAGTTCAGGGCCCTACGAGCAGTACTTC
.	TRBD2	TRBV6-1	TRBJ2-1	CASSEGGRLDEQFF	TGTGCCAGCAGTGAAGGCGGGAGATTGGATGAGCAGTTCTTC
few	.	TRBV12-3/TRBV12-4	TRBJ2-3	CASSLPRLTYTQYF	TGTGCCAGCAGTTTACCTCGGCTGACTTATACGCAGTATTTT
.	.	TRBV29-1	TRBJ2-7	CSASRDLYNEQYF	TGCAGCGCGTCCCGGGACCTATACAATGAGCAGTACTTC
.	.	TRBV20-1	TRBJ2-1	CSASTQGYNEQFF	TGCAGTGCGAGCACACAGGGCTACAATGAGCAGTTCTTC
.	.	TRBV28	TRBJ2-6	CASSLRATSGANVLTF	TGTGCCAGCAGCCTCAGGGCAACCTCTGGGGCCAACGTCCTGACTTTC
few	TRBD1	TRBV28	TRBJ2-2	CASRTYRGPNTGELFF	TGTGCCAGCAGGACGTACAGGGGGCCGAACACCGGGGAGCTGTTTTTT
.	.	TRBV15	TRBJ2-7	CAASRDRSEQYF	TGTGCCGCCAGCAGAGATCGATCCGAGCAGTACTTC
.	.	TRBV27	TRBJ1-6	CASSYLDSPLHF	TGTGCCAGCAGCTACCTCGATTCACCCCTCCACTTT
.	.	TRBV20-1	TRBJ2-1	CSGPSRSYNEQFF	TGCAGTGGCCCCTCCCGCTCCTACAATGAGCAGTTCTTC
few	TRBD1	TRBV9	TRBJ1-1	CASSRQGAPMNTEAFF	TGTGCCAGCAGCAGGCAGGGGGCCCCCATGAACACTGAAGCTTTCTTT
few	.	TRBV20-1	TRBJ2-7	CSAMGTGYEQYF	TGCAGTGCAATGGGAACAGGGTACGAGCAGTACTTC
few	TRBD1	TRBV24-1	TRBJ1-2	CATSDWGTDGYTF	TGTGCCACCAGTGATTGGGGGACAGATGGCTACACCTTC
few	TRBD1	TRBV28	TRBJ1-2	CASSPRTPQGPLTYGYTF	TGTGCCAGCAGTCCTAGAACCCCACAGGGGCCGCTGACCTATGGCTACACCTTC
.	.	TRBV3-1	TRBJ1-1	CASSQIRGWEAFF	TGTGCCAGCAGCCAAATAAGGGGGTGGGAAGCTTTCTTT
few	.	TRBV7-9	TRBJ1-2	CASSLATGPGTGYTF	TGTGCCAGCAGCTTAGCTACAGGGCCAGGGACTGGCTACACCTTC
.	TRBD2	TRBV27	TRBJ2-2	CASSRLAGVPGELFF	TGTGCCAGCAGTAGACTAGCGGGAGTTCCCGGGGAGCTGTTTTTT
.	TRBD1	TRBV20-1	TRBJ2-7	CSASLPGQAYEQYF	TGCAGTGCTAGCCTCCCCGGACAGGCCTACGAGCAGTACTTC
.	.	TRBV6-1	TRBJ1-3	CASSEGPWTGNTIYF	TGTGCCAGCAGTGAAGGGCCCTGGACCGGGAACACCATATATTTT
few	.	TRBV7-9	TRBJ2-5	CASSHFDGAPYQETQYF	TGTGCCAGCAGCCATTTTGACGGGGCCCCTTACCAAGAGACCCAGTACTTC
.	.	TRBV20-1	TRBJ1-1	CSARDEVWSRPIGAFF	TGCAGTGCTAGGGACGAGGTTTGGAGCCGACCTATCGGCGCTTTCTTT
few	.	TRBV20-1	TRBJ2-4	CSASSPGSKNIQYF	TGCAGTGCTAGCTCACCGGGCTCCAAAAACATTCAGTACTTC
few	TRBD1	TRBV13	TRBJ1-1	CASSLVQGQPGSEAFF	TGTGCCAGCAGCTTAGTTCAGGGACAGCCAGGTTCTGAAGCTTTCTTT
once	.	TRBV12-5	TRBJ1-1	CASGLGQTREAFF	TGTGCTAGTGGTTTAGGACAGACAAGAGAAGCTTTCTTT
.	TRBD1	TRBV11-2	TRBJ1-2	CASSLALGQGANYGYTF	TGTGCCAGCAGCTTAGCCCTCGGGCAGGGGGCGAACTATGGCTACACCTTC
.	TRBD1	TRBV20-1	TRBJ1-5	CSASPGGQPQHF	TGCAGTGCTAGCCCAGGGGGCCAGCCCCAGCATTTT
.	.	TRBV9	TRBJ1-2	CASSATGHSNYGYTF	TGTGCCAGCAGCGCTACGGGACACTCTAACTATGGCTACACCTTC
.	TRBD2	TRBV20-1	TRBJ2-3	CSETSGSYTQYF	TGCAGTGAGACTAGCGGGAGTTATACGCAGTATTTT
few	.	TRBV25-1	TRBJ1-1	CASSGTGSMNTEAFF	TGTGCCAGCAGTGGGACCGGGAGCATGAACACTGAAGCTTTCTTT
.	TRBD2	TRBV7-2	TRBJ2-3	CASSFYSGRYDTQYF	TGTGCCAGCAGCTTCTATAGCGGGAGATACGATACGCAGTATTTT
few	.	TRBV13	TRBJ2-4	CASSVRGLLAKNIQYF	TGTGCCAGCAGCGTCCGGGGCTTACTAGCCAAAAACATTCAGTACTTC
.	.	TRBV3-1	TRBJ2-4	CASSSLGERYF	TGTGCCAGCAGCAGTCTTGGCGAGCGGTACTTC